This T cell receptor (beta chain) is drawn from a study of CD8 T cell repertoires and HIV-1 epitope variants. Turning to the study itself: Each of Twenty-five Gag and Nef epitope peptides stimulated a separate culture. Controls were a CMV, EBV and flu pool, Ebola AY9, and no peptide.

Details on this clone: The antigen remains unidentified.

Per the germline V gene, CDR1 is SGHDT and CDR2 is YYEEEE. This CDR3 has 15 amino acids. The junction had 0 bases not matched to a gene; V was cut back by 2 bases and J by 2 bases. Findings and caveats of the study: Most of the nine antigen-specific clonotypes appeared cross-reactive to autologous or escape variants.

On the immunoSEQ platform, TCR beta CDR3s were sequenced at survey depth. The table came from immunoSEQ multiplex PCR; TCRdb's copy has only in-frame clones and leaves some out. The sample records about 3,600 clones, around three fifths being singletons. This receptor was obtained from a male donor with HIV. This chain joins TRBV5-6 and TRBJ2-1, with 11 bases fitting TRBD2. Sequencing was done on a sample of cultured CD8+ T cells derived from PBMCs. The CDR3 protein is CASSFSGRAYNEQFF. As DNA, the CDR3 is TGTGCCAGCAGCTTTAGCGGGAGGGCCTACAATGAGCAGTTCTTC.